The 25 T cell receptor beta chains below all came from one sample that was sequenced in a study of cytomegalovirus exposure and HLA in healthy donors. This table comes from immunoSEQ multiplex PCR, and its TCRdb copy is limited to in-frame clones, with some not included. Among around 130,000 clones listed, more than 70% were seen once. The sample comprised PBMCs. The receptor set was obtained from a man younger than 40 in good health and CMV-seronegative.

As concerns this clone: One junction end does not reproduce the germline sequence, and a read error may be involved. The chain has TRBV19 and TRBJ1-2, with D unclear. This CDR3 has 14 residues. CDR1 and CDR2 from the germline V gene are LNHDA and SQIVND (reference sequence). CDR3 sequence reads: CASSTENSWWAFAF. CDR3 DNA: TGTGCCAGTAGTACAGAGAACTCCTGGTGGGCTTTCGCCTTC.

The V gene is TRBV5-1, the J gene TRBJ2-1; D is possibly TRBD1 (6 bases). V was clipped by 1 base and J by 1 base, with 12 bases between them. Germline CDR1 SGHRS, CDR2 YFSETQ. This CDR3 is 16 amino acids long. The CDR3 bases are TGCGCCAGCAGCTTGAGGCAACAGGGATCCTACAATGAGCAGTTCTTC. Translated, it gives CASSLRQQGSYNEQFF.

The chain carries TRBV7-9 and TRBJ2-2, with 8 bases that match TRBD2. Germline values: CDR1 SEHNR, CDR2 FQNEAQ (reference sequence). The V and J ends lost 4 bases and 2 bases, in that order; junction bases with no gene match: 12. The CDR3 has 18 amino acids. This chain's CDR3 is CASSSPITSGLNTGELFF. The CDR3 DNA sequence: TGTGCCAGCAGCTCTCCTATTACTAGCGGACTTAACACCGGGGAGCTGTTTTTT.

This clone appeared a single time. The rearrangement uses TRBV27 and TRBJ1-5, with D perhaps matching TRBD1 (5 bases). With 6 bases removed from V and 9 bases from J, the gap between germline ends came to 18 bases. This CDR3 contains 14 residues. The germline V gene has CDR1 MNHEY and CDR2 SMNVEV (reference sequence). The CDR3 region is CASSLSQGVGPQHF. DNA of the CDR3: TGTGCCAGCAGCCTCTCGCAGGGCGTGGGGCCCCAGCATTTT.

This chain links TRBV6-1 with TRBJ1-5; D possibly corresponds to TRBD1 (5 bases). Germline values: CDR1 MNHNS, CDR2 SASEGT. The CDR3 is 14 amino acids. Trimming removed 5 bases at V and 3 bases at J, with 11 bases between. For the CDR3, the DNA is TGTGCCAGCAGTCAGGGAGGGATCAATCAGCCCCAGCATTTT. It encodes CASSQGGINQPQHF.

The rearrangement uses TRBV6-6 and TRBJ2-1; D is perhaps TRBD2 (5 bases). V was clipped by 6 bases and J by 1 base, with 16 bases between them. CDR3 length equals 16 residues. Germline CDR1 is MNHNY and CDR2 is SVGAGI (reference sequence). The CDR3 reads CASSSNAGSSYNEQFF. In nucleotides, the CDR3 is TGTGCCAGCAGCTCCAATGCGGGCAGTTCCTACAATGAGCAGTTCTTC.

This chain joins TRBV6-5 and TRBJ2-7, with D maybe TRBD2 (6 bases). The V end lost 1 base, the J end lost 2 bases, and 12 bases lay between the germline ends. This CDR3 contains 15 residues. Germline CDR1 reads MNHEY; CDR2 reads SVGAGI. The CDR3, as DNA: TGTGCCAGCAGTTACTTAGGGGAGGTCCCCTACGAGCAGTACTTC. Protein sequence: CASSYLGEVPYEQYF.

The chain uses TRBV30 and TRBJ1-1, with 7 bases aligning to TRBD1. Germline V gives CDR1 GTSNPN, CDR2 SVGIG (reference sequence). After removal of 3 bases from V and 0 bases from J, the junction contained 1 base not matched to a gene. The length of the CDR3 is 13 residues. This chain's CDR3 is CAWRTGMNTEAFF. The CDR3 DNA follows: TGTGCCTGGAGGACAGGGATGAACACTGAAGCTTTCTTT.

The chain joins TRBV11-2 to TRBJ1-4, with TRBD1 identical over 8 bases. This CDR3 comprises 16 residues. V lost 4 bases, J lost 8 bases, and 12 bases stayed unmatched. In germline, CDR1 is SGHAT, CDR2 FQNNGV. The CDR3 sequence: CASSWEPGQEGEKLFF. Written as DNA, the CDR3 is TGTGCCAGCAGCTGGGAGCCGGGACAGGAGGGAGAAAAACTGTTTTTT.

CDR3 amino acids: CASSLVGTSGDYEQYF. The CDR3, as DNA: TGTGCCAGCAGCTTAGTGGGGACTAGCGGGGACTACGAGCAGTACTTC. V is TRBV7-3 and J is TRBJ2-7; 13 positions agree with TRBD2. The CDR3 runs to 16 residues. J gave up 3 bases and V 2 bases, and 4 bases lay outside the gene matches. CDR1 and CDR2 from the germline V gene are SGHTA and FQGTGA.

V usage is TRBV7-6 and J usage is TRBJ2-7; 7 nucleotides line up with TRBD2. The trim removed 2 bases at V and 2 bases at J, leaving 6 bases unmatched. The germline gives CDR1 SGHVS, CDR2 FNYEAQ. This CDR3 has 15 residues. The DNA of the CDR3 is TGTGCCAGCAGCTTATCTGGGGGGGGTACCTACGAGCAGTACTTC. Amino acid sequence: CASSLSGGGTYEQYF. The variable domain in full, completed from reference TRBV7-6 and TRBJ2-7, reads GAGVSQSPRYKVTKRGQDVALRCDPISGHVSLYWYRQALGQGPEFLTYFNYEAQQDKSGLPNDRFSAERPEGSISTLTIQRTEQRDSAMYRCASSLSGGGTYEQYFGPGTRLTVT.

The CDR3, as DNA: TGCGCCAGAGATCCGGCGGGAGGCCAAAGCTCCTACAATGAGCAGTTCTTC. Amino acid sequence: CARDPAGGQSSYNEQFF. The V and J genes are TRBV10-1 and TRBJ2-1, with 8 bases that match TRBD2. CDR1 WNHNN and CDR2 SYGVQD come from the germline V gene (reference sequence). V was clipped by 9 bases and J by 0 bases; unmatched bases: 13. CDR3 length equals 17 residues.

The genes are TRBV10-3 and TRBJ1-5; 12 nucleotides line up with TRBD1. V lost 5 bases to trimming and J lost 2 bases; unmatched junction nucleotides: 10. Germline lookup yields CDR1 ENHRY and CDR2 SYGVKD. This CDR3 comprises 18 residues. CDR3 sequence: CAISSGTGGALGNQPQHF. The CDR3 DNA follows: TGTGCCATCAGTTCCGGGACAGGGGGCGCGCTTGGCAATCAGCCCCAGCATTTT.

This clone was seen only a few times. The chain combines TRBV5-6 with TRBJ1-1, with D hard to call. Trimming left V 7 bases short and J 4 bases short, with 17 bases between. This CDR3 contains 14 residues. Looked up from germline, CDR1 is SGHDT and CDR2 is YYEEEE. The CDR3 bases are TGTGCCAGCTTGGACGGGATAGAGGGCACTGAAGCTTTCTTT. Translated: CASLDGIEGTEAFF. The full variable domain, completed using reference TRBV5-6 and TRBJ1-1, is DAGVTQSPTHLIKTRGQQVTLRCSPKSGHDTVSWYQQALGQGPQFIFQYYEEEERQRGNFPDRFSGHQFPNYSSELNVNALLLGDSALYLCASLDGIEGTEAFFGQGTRLTVV.

The chain uses TRBV7-9 and TRBJ2-2, with a possible D match to TRBD2 (5 bases). The CDR3 has 14 amino acids. Looked up from germline, CDR1 is SEHNR and CDR2 is FQNEAQ (reference sequence). Trimming removed 6 bases from V and 4 bases from J, with 12 bases in between. DNA for the CDR3: TGTGCCAGCAGGGTAGCGAGAGCCACCGGGGAGCTGTTTTTT. Its protein product is CASRVARATGELFF.

This clone was detected only once. V and J are TRBV7-9 and TRBJ2-7; 11 nucleotides line up with TRBD1. The germline CDR1 and CDR2 sequences are SEHNR and FQNEAQ (reference sequence). The CDR3 has 14 residues. The V and J ends lost 2 bases and 6 bases, in that order; junction bases with no gene match: 3. The CDR3 DNA sequence: TGTGCCAGCAGCTTATGGGACAGGGGGACCGAGCAGTACTTC. The encoded protein is CASSLWDRGTEQYF. The variable domain in full, completed from reference TRBV7-9 and TRBJ2-7, reads DTGVSQNPRHKITKRGQNVTFRCDPISEHNRLYWYRQTLGQGPEFLTYFQNEAQLEKSRLLSDRFSAERPKGSFSTLEIQRTEQGDSAMYLCASSLWDRGTEQYFGPGTRLTVT.

The CDR3 DNA reads TGTGCCAGCAGCTCGACAGACACCGGGGAGCTGTTTTTT. It encodes CASSSTDTGELFF. The J gene is TRBJ2-2, the V gene TRBV7-2, with TRBD1 as a possible D gene (5 bases). Germline assignment: CDR1 SGHTA and CDR2 FQGNSA. The CDR3 length is 13 residues. V was trimmed by 4 bases and J by 3 bases, leaving 6 bases between them.

The chain has TRBV4-1 and TRBJ2-1; D unclear. The CDR3 has 16 amino acids. V shed 0 bases and J shed 0 bases, with 9 bases lying between them. The germline gives CDR1 MGHRA, CDR2 YSYEKL. CDR3: CASSQEAYSSYNEQFF. CDR3 bases: TGCGCCAGCAGCCAAGAAGCGTATAGCTCCTACAATGAGCAGTTCTTC.

This clone was seen just once. The chain links TRBV11-3 to TRBJ2-1, with TRBD2 as a possible D gene (5 bases). V was trimmed by 5 bases and J by 2 bases, leaving 10 bases between them. The CDR3 loop spans 14 amino acids. In germline, CDR1 is SGHNT, CDR2 YENEEA. The CDR3 loop is CASSQAGTYNEQFF. The CDR3 coding sequence is TGTGCCAGCAGCCAAGCCGGGACCTACAATGAGCAGTTCTTC.

This chain uses TRBV10-1 with TRBJ2-5; 9 positions match TRBD2. Germline CDR1 WNHNN, CDR2 SYGVQD (reference sequence). The CDR3 is made up of 17 amino acids. Germline trimming cut 2 bases from V and 1 base from J; bases unmatched to any gene: 8. The CDR3 loop is CASSEGLLAGLQETQYF. In DNA form, the CDR3 reads TGCGCCAGCAGTGAGGGTCTGCTAGCGGGGCTCCAAGAGACCCAGTACTTC.

The chain links TRBV30 to TRBJ1-1; no definite D call. V was clipped by 2 bases and J by 0 bases, with 10 bases between them. From germline, CDR1 is GTSNPN and CDR2 SVGIG (reference sequence). The CDR3 is made up of 14 amino acids. CDR3: CAWSHGPMNTEAFF. The CDR3 region has the DNA TGTGCCTGGAGTCATGGGCCAATGAACACTGAAGCTTTCTTT.

The chain combines TRBV6-1 with TRBJ1-2, with D perhaps matching TRBD1 (5 bases). CDR3 size: 15 residues. CDR1 and CDR2 from the germline V gene are MNHNS and SASEGT. Trimming left V 3 bases short and J 7 bases short, with 18 bases between. CDR3 sequence: CASSERYGGVAGYTF. The DNA for the CDR3 is TGTGCCAGCAGTGAGAGGTATGGAGGGGTCGCTGGCTACACCTTC.

This chain joins TRBV5-1 and TRBJ1-1; D might be TRBD1 (5 bases). Germline lookup yields CDR1 SGHRS and CDR2 YFSETQ. V lost 4 bases to trimming and J lost 2 bases, with 12 bases between them. The CDR3 has 14 residues. The CDR3 sequence is CASSQTEFNTEAFF. The CDR3 bases are TGCGCCAGCAGCCAGACAGAATTTAACACTGAAGCTTTCTTT.

CDR3: CASSPTGGSSGGYTF. CDR3 nucleotides: TGTGCCAGCAGTCCCACAGGGGGCTCCTCGGGAGGCTACACCTTC. The gene calls are TRBV6-5 and TRBJ1-2, with 9 bases matching TRBD1. Germline lookup yields CDR1 MNHEY and CDR2 SVGAGI. V was pared by 5 bases and J by 8 bases, with 12 bases of the junction left unmatched. The CDR3 is 15 amino acids.

The chain carries TRBV5-6 and TRBJ1-4; perhaps TRBD1 as D (5 bases). From germline, CDR1 is SGHDT and CDR2 YYEEEE. The V end lost 1 base, the J end lost 0 bases, and 10 bases lay between the germline ends. There are 16 residues in the CDR3. CDR3 in DNA: TGTGCCAGCAGCTTGAGGGCGACAGCAACTAATGAAAAACTGTTTTTT. Protein sequence: CASSLRATATNEKLFF.